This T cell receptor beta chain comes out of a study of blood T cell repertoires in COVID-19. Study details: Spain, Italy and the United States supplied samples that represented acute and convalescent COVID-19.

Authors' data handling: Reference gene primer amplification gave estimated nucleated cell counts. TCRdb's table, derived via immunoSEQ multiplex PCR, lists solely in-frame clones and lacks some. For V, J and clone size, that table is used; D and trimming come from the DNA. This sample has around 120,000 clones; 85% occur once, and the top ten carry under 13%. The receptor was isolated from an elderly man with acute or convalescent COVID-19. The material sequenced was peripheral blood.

The CDR3 nucleotides are TGCGCCAGCAGCGCTACCCCGGGGAACACTGAAGCTTTCTTT. Translated: CASSATPGNTEAFF. The rearrangement joins TRBV5-1 to TRBJ1-1, with D unclear. CDR1 is SGHRS and CDR2 is YFSETQ in the germline V gene. The CDR3 is 14 residues long. Deletions cut 4 bases from V and 1 base from J, with 11 bases between.